This T cell receptor beta chain appears in the sequencing data of a study of monozygotic twins with inflammatory bowel disease. With the 5' RACE reads reprocessed, TCRdb shows one record per CDR3 protein and no DNA. This sample's table has about 330,000 distinct CDR3 sequences. This CDR3 is 15 amino acids long. Germline V gene lookup returns CDR1 SGDLS and CDR2 YYNGEE. Sample: blood. The clonotype was recovered from a human donor with ulcerative colitis or Crohn's disease, or a healthy co-twin of an affected twin (not recorded which). The chain uses TRBV9 and TRBJ1-4; the D gene TCRdb calls, TRBD1, cannot be checked with no DNA. CDR3: CASSGRDAGSEKLFF.